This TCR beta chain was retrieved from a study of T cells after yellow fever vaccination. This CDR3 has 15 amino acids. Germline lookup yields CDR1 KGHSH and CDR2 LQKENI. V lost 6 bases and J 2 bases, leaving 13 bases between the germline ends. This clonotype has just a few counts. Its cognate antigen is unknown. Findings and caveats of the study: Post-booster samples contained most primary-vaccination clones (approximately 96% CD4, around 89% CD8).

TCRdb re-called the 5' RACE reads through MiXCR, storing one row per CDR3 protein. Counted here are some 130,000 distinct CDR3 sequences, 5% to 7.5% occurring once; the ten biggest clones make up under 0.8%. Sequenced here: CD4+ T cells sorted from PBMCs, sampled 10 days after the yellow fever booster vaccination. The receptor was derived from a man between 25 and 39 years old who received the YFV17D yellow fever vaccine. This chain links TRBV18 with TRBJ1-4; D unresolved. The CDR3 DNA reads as TGTGCCAGCTCCGAAAGACCGGCGACTAATGAAAAACTGTTTTTT. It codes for CASSERPATNEKLFF.